Shown below are 2 T cell receptor beta chains from a single sample sequenced in a study of blood T cell repertoires in COVID-19. The assay was immunoSEQ multiplex PCR, and TCRdb's table has in-frame clones only and misses some. The table includes some 300,000 clones, 65% to 90% detected once. Sequenced: peripheral blood. The source is a woman in her 70s with COVID-19, enrolled during active disease.

The chain couples TRBV7-9 to TRBJ1-2, with 12 bases lining up with TRBD1. The germline gives CDR1 SEHNR, CDR2 FQNEAQ (reference sequence). J was trimmed by 3 bases and V by 3 bases; bases with no gene match: 5. The CDR3 runs 16 residues. The CDR3: CASSLGQGARDYGYTF. For the CDR3, the DNA is TGTGCCAGCAGCTTGGGACAGGGGGCGCGGGACTATGGCTACACCTTC.

J is TRBJ1-2 and V is TRBV19; weak D call: TRBD1 (6 bases). CDR1 is LNHDA, CDR2 SQIVND, per germline (reference sequence). V was cut by 7 bases and J by 4 bases, with 16 bases left in between. This CDR3 is 14 amino acids long. This CDR3 is CASNPDSFFYGYTF. The CDR3 region has the DNA TGTGCCAGTAACCCGGACAGTTTTTTCTATGGCTACACCTTC.